This T cell receptor beta chain was sequenced for a study of control samples from healthy donors and cancer patients. The germline CDR1 and CDR2 sequences are LNHDA and SQIVND (reference sequence). The CDR3 runs to 16 residues. Trimming stripped 3 bases from V and 0 bases from J, with 12 bases between. Some clones are missing from TCRdb's copy, which holds only in-frame ones; the method was immunoSEQ multiplex PCR. The sample has around 110,000 clones, over 90% seen once; the top ten hold roughly 2.5%. This receptor was obtained from a man between 25 and 39 years old in good health. The chain combines TRBV19 with TRBJ1-3, with a possible D match to TRBD1 (5 bases). Sequenced material: blood. The DNA for the CDR3 is TGTGCCAGTAGTATCGGTTCGGGGACCTCTGGAAACACCATATATTTT. It encodes CASSIGSGTSGNTIYF.